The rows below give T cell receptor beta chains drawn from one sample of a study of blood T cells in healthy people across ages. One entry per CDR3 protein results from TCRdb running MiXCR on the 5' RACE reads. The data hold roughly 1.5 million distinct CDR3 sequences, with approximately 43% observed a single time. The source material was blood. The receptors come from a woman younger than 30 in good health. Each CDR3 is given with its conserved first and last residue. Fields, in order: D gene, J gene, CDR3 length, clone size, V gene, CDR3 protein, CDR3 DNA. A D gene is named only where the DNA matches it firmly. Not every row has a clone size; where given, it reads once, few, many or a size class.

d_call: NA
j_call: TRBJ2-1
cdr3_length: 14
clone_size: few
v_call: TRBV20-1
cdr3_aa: CSATRQRAYNEQFF
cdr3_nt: TGCAGTGCTACCCGCCAGCGGGCTTACAATGAGCAGTTCTTC

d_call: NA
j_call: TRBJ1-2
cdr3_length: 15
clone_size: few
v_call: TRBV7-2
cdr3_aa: CASSLAGPGYYGYTF
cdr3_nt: TGTGCCAGCAGCTTAGCCGGACCGGGATATTATGGCTACACCTTC

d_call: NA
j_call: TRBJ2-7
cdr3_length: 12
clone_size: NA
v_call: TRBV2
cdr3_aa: CASRPQVSEQYF
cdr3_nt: TGTGCCAGCAGGCCACAGGTTTCCGAGCAGTACTTC

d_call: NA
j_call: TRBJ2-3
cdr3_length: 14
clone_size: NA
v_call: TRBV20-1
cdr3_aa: CSADDKASTDTQYF
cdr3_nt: TGCAGTGCGGACGACAAGGCCAGCACAGATACGCAGTATTTT

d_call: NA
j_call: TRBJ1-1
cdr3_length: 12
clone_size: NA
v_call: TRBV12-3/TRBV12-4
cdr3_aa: CASSFGDRVSFF
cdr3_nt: TGTGCCAGCAGTTTCGGGGACCGGGTATCTTTCTTT

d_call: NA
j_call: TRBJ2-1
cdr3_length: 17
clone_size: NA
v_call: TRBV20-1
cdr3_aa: CSARDAVGKGSYNEQFF
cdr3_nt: TGCAGTGCTAGAGATGCGGTGGGAAAAGGCTCCTACAATGAGCAGTTCTTC

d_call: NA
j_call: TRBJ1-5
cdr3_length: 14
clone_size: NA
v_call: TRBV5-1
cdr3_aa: CASSSGLDNQPQHF
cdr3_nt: TGCGCCAGCAGCTCCGGGCTTGATAATCAGCCCCAGCATTTT

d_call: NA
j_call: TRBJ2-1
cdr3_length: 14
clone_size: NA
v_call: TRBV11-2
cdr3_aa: CASSPPGRGFEQFF
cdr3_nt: TGTGCCAGCAGCCCCCCCGGCAGGGGATTTGAGCAGTTCTTC

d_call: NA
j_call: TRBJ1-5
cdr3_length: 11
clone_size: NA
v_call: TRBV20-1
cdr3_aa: CSATTGQPQHF
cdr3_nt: TGCAGTGCTACCACTGGTCAGCCCCAGCATTTT

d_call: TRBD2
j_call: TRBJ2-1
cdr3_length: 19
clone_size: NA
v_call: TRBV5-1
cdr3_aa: CASSLSLLAGRLSYNEQFF
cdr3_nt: TGCGCCAGCAGCTTGTCTTTACTAGCGGGGAGATTGTCCTACAATGAGCAGTTCTTC

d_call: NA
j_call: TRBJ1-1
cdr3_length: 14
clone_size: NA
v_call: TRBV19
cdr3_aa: CASRSRAPNTEAFF
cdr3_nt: TGTGCCAGTCGAAGCAGGGCCCCGAACACTGAAGCTTTCTTT

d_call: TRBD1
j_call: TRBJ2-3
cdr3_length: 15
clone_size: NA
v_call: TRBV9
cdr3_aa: CAGSIGTGGYDAQYF
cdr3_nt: TGTGCCGGCAGCATCGGGACAGGGGGCTACGATGCGCAGTATTTT

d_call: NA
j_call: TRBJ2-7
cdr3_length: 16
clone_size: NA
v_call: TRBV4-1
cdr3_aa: CASSQAAKDRTYEQYF
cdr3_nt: TGCGCCAGCAGCCAAGCGGCAAAAGACAGAACCTACGAGCAGTACTTC

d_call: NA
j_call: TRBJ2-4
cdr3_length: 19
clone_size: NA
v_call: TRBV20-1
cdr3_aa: CSARDLRGAQGRGRNIQYF
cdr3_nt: TGCAGTGCTAGAGATCTTAGGGGGGCACAGGGTCGGGGTAGAAACATTCAGTACTTC

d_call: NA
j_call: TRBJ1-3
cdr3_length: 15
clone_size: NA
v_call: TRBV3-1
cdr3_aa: CASSQDRAGESTIYF
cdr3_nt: TGTGCCAGCAGCCAAGACCGGGCAGGGGAGAGCACCATATATTTT

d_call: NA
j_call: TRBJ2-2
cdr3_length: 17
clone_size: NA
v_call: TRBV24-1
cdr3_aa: CATSDSKQGSYTGELFF
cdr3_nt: TGTGCCACCAGTGACTCTAAACAGGGTTCTTACACCGGGGAGCTGTTTTTT

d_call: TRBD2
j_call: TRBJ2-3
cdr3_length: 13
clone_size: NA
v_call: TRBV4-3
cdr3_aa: CASSQILAGGRYF
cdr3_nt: TGCGCCAGCAGCCAGATACTAGCGGGAGGGCGGTATTTT

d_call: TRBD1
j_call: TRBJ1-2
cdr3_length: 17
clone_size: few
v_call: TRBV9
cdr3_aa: CASSGQLIRTGIYGYTF
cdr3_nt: TGTGCCAGCAGCGGACAACTTATTCGGACAGGGATCTATGGCTACACCTTC

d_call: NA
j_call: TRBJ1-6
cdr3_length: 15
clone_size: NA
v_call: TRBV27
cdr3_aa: CASSPTTGVNSPLHF
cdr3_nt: TGTGCCAGCAGTCCCACGACCGGGGTTAATTCACCCCTCCACTTT

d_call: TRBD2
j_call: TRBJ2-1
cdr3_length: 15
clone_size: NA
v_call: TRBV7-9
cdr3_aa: CARSLVLAENNEQFF
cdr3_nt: TGTGCCAGAAGCTTAGTACTAGCGGAGAACAATGAGCAGTTCTTC

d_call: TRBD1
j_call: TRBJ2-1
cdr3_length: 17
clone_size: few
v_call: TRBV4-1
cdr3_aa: CASSPDRGGGLYNEQFF
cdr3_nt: TGCGCCAGCAGCCCAGACAGGGGGGGGGGCTTATACAATGAGCAGTTCTTC

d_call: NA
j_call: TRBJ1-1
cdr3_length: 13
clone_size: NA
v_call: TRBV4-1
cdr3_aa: CASSDNPDSEAFF
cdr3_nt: TGCGCCAGCTCCGATAACCCGGACAGTGAAGCTTTCTTT

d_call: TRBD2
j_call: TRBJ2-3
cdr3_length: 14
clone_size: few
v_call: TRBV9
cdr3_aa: CASSVSGGSDTQYF
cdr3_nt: TGTGCCAGCAGCGTAAGCGGGGGGTCAGATACGCAGTATTTT

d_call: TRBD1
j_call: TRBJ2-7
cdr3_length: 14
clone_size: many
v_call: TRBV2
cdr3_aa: CASSETGYTYEQYF
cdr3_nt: TGTGCCAGCAGCGAGACAGGGTACACCTACGAGCAGTACTTC

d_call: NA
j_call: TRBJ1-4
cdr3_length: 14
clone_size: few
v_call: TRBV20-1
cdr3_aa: CSAPAGHTNEKLFF
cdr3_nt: TGCAGTGCTCCAGCTGGGCACACTAATGAAAAACTGTTTTTT

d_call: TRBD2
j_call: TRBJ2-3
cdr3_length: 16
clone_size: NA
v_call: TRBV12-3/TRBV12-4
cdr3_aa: CSSRLRLAGSTDTQYF
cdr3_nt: TGTTCCAGCAGGTTAAGACTAGCGGGGTCCACAGATACGCAGTATTTT

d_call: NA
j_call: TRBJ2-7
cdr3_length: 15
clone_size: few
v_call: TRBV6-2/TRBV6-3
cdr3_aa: CASSYPLDSRDEQYF
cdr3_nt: TGTGCCAGCAGTTACCCCCTAGACTCGAGGGACGAGCAGTACTTC

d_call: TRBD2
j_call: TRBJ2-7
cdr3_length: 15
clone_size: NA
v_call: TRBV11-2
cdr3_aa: CASSAQLAGGNEQYF
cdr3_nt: TGTGCCAGCAGCGCCCAGCTAGCGGGGGGCAACGAGCAGTACTTC

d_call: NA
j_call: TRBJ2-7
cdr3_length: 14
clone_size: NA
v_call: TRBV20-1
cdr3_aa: CSAKHRPPNYEQYF
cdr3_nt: TGCAGTGCAAAGCACAGGCCCCCCAATTACGAGCAGTACTTC

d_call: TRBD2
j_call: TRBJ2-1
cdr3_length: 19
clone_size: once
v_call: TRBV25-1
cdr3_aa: CASSDTSGSSHRSYNEQFF
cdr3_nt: TGTGCCAGCAGTGATACTAGCGGGAGTTCCCATCGCTCCTACAATGAGCAGTTCTTC

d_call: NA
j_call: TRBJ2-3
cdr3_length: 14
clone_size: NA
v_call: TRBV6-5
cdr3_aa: CASSTDIGTDTQYF
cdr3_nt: TGTGCCAGCAGTACGGACATTGGCACAGATACGCAGTATTTT

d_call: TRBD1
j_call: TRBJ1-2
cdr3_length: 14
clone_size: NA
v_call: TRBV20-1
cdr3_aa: CSAGGQGARHGYTF
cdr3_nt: TGCAGTGCAGGAGGTCAGGGGGCAAGACATGGCTACACCTTC